The 24 T cell receptor beta chains below all came from one sample that was sequenced in a study of blood T cell repertoires in COVID-19. Using immunoSEQ multiplex PCR, the repertoire was profiled, and TCRdb retains in-frame clones only, with some absent. The table lists some 260,000 clones, approximately 83% of them singletons, with about 9% in the top ten. The sample taken for sequencing was peripheral blood. These receptors originate from an elderly man with acute or convalescent COVID-19.

The V and J genes are TRBV20-1 and TRBJ2-1; possible D gene TRBD1, 6 bases. This CDR3 region has 11 residues. The germline V gene encodes CDR1 DFQATT and CDR2 SNEGSKA (reference sequence). CDR3 DNA: TGCAGCTTGGACAGAAACAATGAGCAGTTCTTC. Protein: CSLDRNNEQFF.

A few counts support this clone. The chain recombines TRBV23-1 with TRBJ2-7, with 8 bases that match TRBD1. TRBV23-1 is reported as an ORF; its role is uncertain. J gave up 1 base and V 8 bases, and 4 bases lay outside the gene matches. CDR3 length: 13 amino acids. CDR3 DNA sequence: TGCGCCAGCCGGGACAGGTTTTCCTACGAGCAGTACTTC. Amino acid sequence: CASRDRFSYEQYF.

The chain links TRBV5-1 to TRBJ2-5; possibly TRBD1 for D (6 bases). The germline V and J ends were trimmed by 0 bases and 1 base, with 7 bases remaining between them. Germline values: CDR1 SGHRS, CDR2 YFSETQ. The CDR3 covers 14 residues. The CDR3 here is CASSLEDSQETQYF. Here the CDR3 DNA reads TGCGCCAGCAGCTTGGAGGACAGCCAAGAGACCCAGTACTTC.

The chain has TRBV11-1 and TRBJ2-3; 7 positions match TRBD1. The CDR3 is 14 amino acids. Trimming took 7 bases from V and 1 from J; bases not matched to a gene: 5. Germline CDR1 is SGHAT and CDR2 is FQDESV (reference sequence). CDR3 DNA: TGTGCCAGCAAGCCGGGACAGCGCACAGATACGCAGTATTTT. Amino acids: CASKPGQRTDTQYF.

The CDR3 nucleotides read TGTGCCACCAGTGATTTTCAGCAGGGAGGTCTATGGGATTCACCCCTCCACTTT. Its translation is CATSDFQQGGLWDSPLHF. The chain uses TRBV24-1 and TRBJ1-6; D may be TRBD1 (5 bases). This CDR3 spans 18 amino acids. V gave up 1 base and J gave up 8 bases, with 20 bases separating them. Germline lookup yields CDR1 KGHDR and CDR2 SFDVKD.

The V and J genes are TRBV12-3 or TRBV12-4 and TRBJ1-2; D is unclear. The ends were cut back, 1 base at V and 8 bases at J, with 11 bases in the middle. This CDR3 comprises 13 residues. Here the CDR3 reads CASSLGWGGGYTF. The CDR3 coding sequence is TGTGCCAGCAGTTTAGGCTGGGGAGGAGGCTACACCTTC.

CDR3 protein: CAWSGWTGQVYLYSGNTIYF. CDR3 bases: TGTGCCTGGAGCGGGTGGACAGGACAGGTCTATCTTTACTCTGGAAACACCATATATTTT. The genes are TRBV30 and TRBJ1-3; 7 bases match TRBD1. The germline CDR1 and CDR2 sequences are GTSNPN and SVGIG (reference sequence). The CDR3 length is 20 residues. Germline trimming cut 3 bases from V and 0 bases from J; bases unmatched to any gene: 20. Combining the CDR3 with reference TRBV30 and TRBJ1-3 gives the whole variable domain SQTIHQWPATLVQPVGSPLSLECTVEGTSNPNLYWYRQAAGRGLQLLFYSVGIGQISSEVPQNLSASRPQDRQFILSSKKLLLSDSGFYLCAWSGWTGQVYLYSGNTIYFGEGSWLTVV.

J is TRBJ1-1 and V is TRBV24-1; TRBD1 matches at 8 bases. Germline V lookup: CDR1 KGHDR, CDR2 SFDVKD. The CDR3 spans 13 residues. Losses at the gene ends were 3 bases for V and 11 bases for J; bases not matched to a gene: 7. The CDR3 here is CATSDRTGMGAFF. DNA of the CDR3: TGTGCCACCAGTGATAGGACAGGGATGGGGGCTTTCTTT.

This clone was seen a single time. The rearrangement joins TRBV7-2 to TRBJ2-7, with a possible D match to TRBD2 (6 bases). CDR3 length: 17 amino acids. Germline values: CDR1 SGHTA, CDR2 FQGNSA. The germline V and J ends were trimmed by 5 bases and 2 bases, with 22 bases remaining between them. CDR3 DNA: TGTGCCAGCAGCCCCGCTCCAAAGGGGAAGCGGGCCTACGAGCAGTACTTC. Encoded protein: CASSPAPKGKRAYEQYF.

A single count supports this clone. The V and J genes are TRBV6-5 and TRBJ2-7, with a tentative D call TRBD1 (7 bases). Trimming removed 8 bases at V and 3 bases at J, with 20 bases between. Germline loops: CDR1 MNHEY, CDR2 SVGAGI. This CDR3 comprises 15 residues. This chain's CDR3 is CASGPRQGGIYEQYF. CDR3 sequence (DNA): TGTGCCAGCGGCCCTAGGCAGGGGGGTATCTACGAGCAGTACTTC.

This clone was seen more than once but under ten times. The V and J genes are TRBV7-2 and TRBJ2-5, with 7 bases aligning to TRBD1. CDR3 length: 16 residues. The V segment lost 1 base and the J segment 1 base; nucleotides outside the gene matches: 6. Germline CDR1 and CDR2: SGHTA and FQGNSA. The CDR3 sequence: CASSLGQGGSQETQYF. Here the CDR3 DNA reads TGTGCCAGCAGCTTAGGACAGGGTGGTAGCCAAGAGACCCAGTACTTC.

V and J are TRBV10-3 and TRBJ1-6; 8 bases line up with TRBD1. Germline V gene lookup returns CDR1 ENHRY and CDR2 SYGVKD. The junction had 7 bases not matched to a gene; V was cut back by 10 bases and J by 8 bases. CDR3 length: 13 residues. CDR3 in amino acids: CATSTGEYSPLHF. CDR3 in DNA: TGTGCCACCTCGACAGGGGAATATTCACCCCTCCACTTT.

The rearrangement uses TRBV11-2 and TRBJ2-7, with 9 bases lining up with TRBD2. CDR3 size: 15 residues. Germline-derived CDR1 and CDR2 are SGHAT and FQNNGV. V lost 3 bases and J lost 2; bases outside the gene matches: 5. This CDR3 reads CASSLGASGTYEQYF. For the CDR3, the DNA is TGTGCCAGCAGCTTGGGGGCTAGCGGGACCTACGAGCAGTACTTC.

The chain uses TRBV10-1 and TRBJ2-5; 8 bases match TRBD2. Germline assignment: CDR1 WNHNN and CDR2 SYGVQD (reference sequence). The V gene end was trimmed by 3 bases and the J gene end by 5 bases; junction bases not matched to a gene: 11. CDR3 length: 16 residues. The CDR3 spells CASSDQSGGLGETQYF. In DNA form, the CDR3 reads TGCGCCAGCAGTGACCAAAGCGGGGGCCTGGGGGAGACCCAGTACTTC.

CDR3 sequence: CASREFPGQGKAFF. DNA for the CDR3: TGTGCCAGCAGGGAGTTTCCGGGACAGGGGAAAGCTTTCTTT. The chain links TRBV6-4 to TRBJ1-1; 10 bases agree with TRBD1. V was clipped by 6 bases and J by 9 bases; unmatched bases: 10. The CDR3 is made up of 14 amino acids. Germline loops: CDR1 MRHNA, CDR2 SNTAGT.

The V and J genes are TRBV19 and TRBJ2-3, with 10 bases matching TRBD1. Trimming at V came to 4 bases and at J to 4 bases, leaving 8 bases not matched to a gene. The germline gives CDR1 LNHDA, CDR2 SQIVND (reference sequence). The CDR3 spans 16 residues. This CDR3 is CASSTRTGGWADTQYF. In nucleotides, the CDR3 is TGTGCCAGTAGTACGCGGACAGGGGGGTGGGCAGATACGCAGTATTTT.

The genes are TRBV5-1 and TRBJ2-7, with 8 bases aligning to TRBD1. Germline lookup yields CDR1 SGHRS and CDR2 YFSETQ. This CDR3 has 14 amino acids. V lost 3 bases to trimming and J lost 5 bases; unmatched junction nucleotides: 7. The chain's CDR3 is CASSSYETGDEQYF. DNA of the CDR3: TGCGCCAGCAGCTCCTACGAGACAGGGGACGAGCAGTACTTC. Looking up the rest from reference TRBV5-1 and TRBJ2-7 gives the full variable domain: KAGVTQTPRYLIKTRGQQVTLSCSPISGHRSVSWYQQTPGQGLQFLFEYFSETQRNKGNFPGRFSGRQFSNSRSEMNVSTLELGDSALYLCASSSYETGDEQYFGPGTRLTVT.

This clone was seen a single time. The chain joins TRBV18 to TRBJ2-7, with unresolved D. The CDR3 covers 14 residues. Germline lookup yields CDR1 KGHSH and CDR2 LQKENI. V gave up 0 bases and J gave up 5 bases, with 11 bases separating them. This chain's CDR3 is CASSPPGPGHEQYF. DNA of the CDR3: TGTGCCAGCTCACCACCGGGCCCCGGCCACGAGCAGTACTTC.

A single count supports this clone. V is TRBV5-1 and J is TRBJ1-2, with a possible D match to TRBD1 (6 bases). Trimming left V 4 bases short and J 4 bases short, with 11 bases between. Germline assignment: CDR1 SGHRS and CDR2 YFSETQ. This CDR3 has 13 residues. The CDR3, as DNA: TGCGCCAGCAGCGGGGGACACTCCTATGGCTACACCTTC. This gives the protein CASSGGHSYGYTF. The whole variable domain, remainder taken from reference TRBV5-1 and TRBJ1-2, is KAGVTQTPRYLIKTRGQQVTLSCSPISGHRSVSWYQQTPGQGLQFLFEYFSETQRNKGNFPGRFSGRQFSNSRSEMNVSTLELGDSALYLCASSGGHSYGYTFGSGTRLTVV.

The genes are TRBV11-1 and TRBJ2-7, with 7 bases aligning to TRBD2. The CDR3 extends over 14 amino acids. J was trimmed by 3 bases and V by 8 bases; bases with no gene match: 10. Germline V gene sequence: CDR1 SGHAT, CDR2 FQDESV (reference sequence). The CDR3 is CASREASGLYEQYF. DNA for the CDR3: TGTGCCAGCCGGGAGGCTAGCGGCCTCTACGAGCAGTACTTC.

This clone was observed a handful of times. The V gene is TRBV5-1, the J gene TRBJ2-7, with TRBD2 matching 10 bases. CDR1 is SGHRS, CDR2 YFSETQ, per germline. The CDR3 loop spans 17 amino acids. V lost 4 bases, J lost 4 bases, and 14 bases stayed unmatched. Here the CDR3 reads CASSPTSGVAVGYEQYF. The CDR3 DNA reads as TGCGCCAGCAGCCCAACTAGCGGGGTCGCGGTAGGGTACGAGCAGTACTTC.

The V and J genes are TRBV7-3 and TRBJ2-1, with a weak D call TRBD2 (5 bases). Trimming left V 8 bases short and J 6 bases short, with 23 bases between. The CDR3 is 16 residues long. Germline V lookup: CDR1 SGHTA, CDR2 FQGTGA. The CDR3 reads CASSLYGIIPPNEQFF. The CDR3 DNA reads as TGTGCCAGCTCTCTTTACGGGATAATACCCCCCAATGAGCAGTTCTTC.

This sequence joins TRBV19 and TRBJ2-1; 9 bases fit TRBD2. The CDR3 length is 14 residues. Per the germline V gene, CDR1 is LNHDA and CDR2 is SQIVND (reference sequence). V shed 3 bases and J 12 bases; nucleotides not matched to a gene: 9. The CDR3 sequence: CASSMGTSSPGQFF. CDR3 bases: TGTGCCAGTAGTATGGGGACTAGCTCGCCCGGGCAGTTCTTC.

The V call is TRBV5-1, the J call TRBJ1-2; TRBD1 aligns across 7 bases. The CDR3 is made up of 16 amino acids. The germline CDR1 and CDR2 sequences are SGHRS and YFSETQ. V gave up 4 bases and J gave up 8 bases; unmatched junction bases: 17. CDR3 residues: CASSSTGTATPLGYTF. Written as DNA, the CDR3 is TGCGCCAGCAGCAGCACAGGGACAGCTACCCCCTTGGGCTACACCTTC.